These 5 T cell receptor beta chains originate from one sample sequenced in a study of shared clonotypes between healthy human individuals. Clones were read by immunoSEQ multiplex PCR, and TCRdb kept only the in-frame ones, dropping some. This table holds roughly 2,000,000 clones, about 95% found once. CD45RO-negative, CCR7-positively selected cells formed the naive CD8 fraction, excluding terminally differentiated effector memory CD45RA+ cells. The specimen was naive CD8+ T cells sorted from blood. These receptors originate from a man aged 18 to 35 in good health.

This chain joins TRBV27 and TRBJ2-7; TRBD1 agrees at 8 bases. After removal of 5 bases from V and 1 base from J, the junction contained 7 bases not matched to a gene. The CDR3 is made up of 15 amino acids. Germline V gene sequence: CDR1 MNHEY, CDR2 SMNVEV (reference sequence). CDR3 amino acids: CASSPETGESYEQYF. The CDR3 nucleotides read TGTGCCAGCAGTCCAGAGACAGGGGAATCCTACGAGCAGTACTTC.

J is TRBJ2-7 and V is TRBV2, with 10 bases lining up with TRBD1. This CDR3 is 14 amino acids long. Germline-derived CDR1 and CDR2 are SNHLY and FYNNEI. Trimming removed 4 bases from V and 2 bases from J; junction bases left unmatched: 2. The CDR3 spells CASSADRGTYEQYF. Here the CDR3 DNA reads TGTGCCAGCAGTGCGGACAGGGGGACCTACGAGCAGTACTTC.

V usage is TRBV7-9 and J usage is TRBJ2-7; D is perhaps TRBD2 (5 bases). Between the trimmed V and J ends, which lost 5 bases and 1 base, there was a span of 12 bases. The CDR3 sequence is 14 residues long. Germline CDR1 and CDR2: SEHNR and FQNEAQ (reference sequence). This CDR3 reads CASSPILGSYEQYF. DNA of the CDR3: TGTGCCAGCAGCCCCATACTAGGGTCCTACGAGCAGTACTTC. The full variable domain, in which reference TRBV7-9 and TRBJ2-7 provide the parts outside the CDR3, is DTGVSQNPRHKITKRGQNVTFRCDPISEHNRLYWYRQTLGQGPEFLTYFQNEAQLEKSRLLSDRFSAERPKGSFSTLEIQRTEQGDSAMYLCASSPILGSYEQYFGPGTRLTVT.

The J gene is TRBJ1-2, the V gene TRBV27, with D possibly matching TRBD1 (6 bases). Germline V CDR1 and CDR2: MNHEY, SMNVEV (reference sequence). With 4 bases removed from V and 3 bases from J, the gap between germline ends came to 12 bases. CDR3 length: 14 residues. In DNA form, the CDR3 reads TGTGCCAGCAGTTCCGGGGGCGAGGACTATGGCTACACCTTC. It yields the protein CASSSGGEDYGYTF.

In its sample, this clone was seen once. The rearrangement links TRBV5-4 to TRBJ1-5, with 7 bases matching TRBD1. The trim removed 3 bases at V and 4 bases at J, leaving 4 bases unmatched. There are 14 residues in the CDR3. Germline-derived CDR1 and CDR2 are SGHNT and YYREEE (reference sequence). The CDR3, as DNA: TGTGCCAGCAGCTCCGGACAGGAAAATCAGCCCCAGCATTTT. Translation: CASSSGQENQPQHF. Together with reference TRBV5-4 and TRBJ1-5, the CDR3 gives the full variable domain: ETGVTQSPTHLIKTRGQQVTLRCSSQSGHNTVSWYQQALGQGPQFIFQYYREEENGRGNFPPRFSGLQFPNYSSELNVNALELDDSALYLCASSSGQENQPQHFGDGTRLSIL.